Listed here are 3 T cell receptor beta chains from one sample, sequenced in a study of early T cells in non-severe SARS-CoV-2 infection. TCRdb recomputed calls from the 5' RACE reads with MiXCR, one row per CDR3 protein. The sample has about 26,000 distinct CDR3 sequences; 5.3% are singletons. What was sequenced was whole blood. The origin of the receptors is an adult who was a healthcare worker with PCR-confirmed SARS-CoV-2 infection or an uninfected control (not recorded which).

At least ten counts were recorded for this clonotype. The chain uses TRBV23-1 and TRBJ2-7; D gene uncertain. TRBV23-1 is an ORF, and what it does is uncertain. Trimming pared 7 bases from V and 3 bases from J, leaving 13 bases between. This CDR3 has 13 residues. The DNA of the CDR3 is TGCGCCAGCAACCAGCGAATTTGCTACGAGCAGTACTTC. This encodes CASNQRICYEQYF.

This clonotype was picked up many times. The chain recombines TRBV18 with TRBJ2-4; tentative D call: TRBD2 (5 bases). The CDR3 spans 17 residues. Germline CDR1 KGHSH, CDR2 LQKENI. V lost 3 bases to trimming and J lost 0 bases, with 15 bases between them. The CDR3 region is CASSPRGSVLAKNIQYF. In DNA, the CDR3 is TGTGCCAGCTCACCCCGGGGATCTGTCCTAGCCAAAAACATTCAGTACTTC. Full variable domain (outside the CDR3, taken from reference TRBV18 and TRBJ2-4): NAGVMQNPRHLVRRRGQEARLRCSPMKGHSHVYWYRQLPEEGLKFMVYLQKENIIDESGMPKERFSAEFPKEGPSILRIQQVVRGDSAAYFCASSPRGSVLAKNIQYFGAGTRLSVL.

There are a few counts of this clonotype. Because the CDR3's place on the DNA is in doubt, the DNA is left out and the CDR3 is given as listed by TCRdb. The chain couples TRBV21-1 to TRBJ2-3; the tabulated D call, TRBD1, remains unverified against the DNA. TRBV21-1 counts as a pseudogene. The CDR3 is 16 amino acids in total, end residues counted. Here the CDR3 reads CASSKWGGGSTDTQYF.